These 26 T cell receptor beta chains were all obtained from the same sample, sequenced in a study of CD8+CD57+ T cells in acquired aplastic anemia. Both TCR beta VDJ combination and CDR3 sequence profiling were carried out. Genomic DNA was the template for this profiling. Each CDR3 protein is one row after TCRdb ran MiXCR on the reads. The profile shows 90,000 to 120,000 distinct CDR3 sequences, around 50% of them singletons. The specimen sequenced was sorted CD4+, CD8+, or CD8+CD57+ T cells (not recorded which) from PBMCs. The receptors derive from a human donor in good health, serving as a control.

This rearrangement joins TRBV30 to TRBJ2-2; no firm D call. V was pared by 0 bases and J by 6 bases, with 8 bases between. This CDR3 region has 13 residues. Germline lookup yields CDR1 GTSNPN and CDR2 SVGIG (reference sequence). The CDR3 here is CAWSVSYPGELFF. The DNA for the CDR3 is TGTGCCTGGAGTGTATCCTACCCCGGGGAGCTGTTTTTT. Together with reference TRBV30 and TRBJ2-2, the CDR3 gives the full variable domain: SQTIHQWPATLVQPVGSPLSLECTVEGTSNPNLYWYRQAAGRGLQLLFYSVGIGQISSEVPQNLSASRPQDRQFILSSKKLLLSDSGFYLCAWSVSYPGELFFGEGSRLTVL.

This clonotype was observed at least ten times. This chain joins TRBV6-6 and TRBJ2-7, with D perhaps TRBD1 (6 bases). CDR1 MNHNY and CDR2 SVGAGI come from the germline V gene (reference sequence). The CDR3 has 14 residues. Trimming took off 0 bases at V and 2 bases at J, with 8 bases between the two ends. CDR3 region: CASSYSRTAYEQYF. For the CDR3, the DNA is TGTGCCAGCAGTTACTCGAGGACAGCCTACGAGCAGTACTTC.

The gene calls are TRBV10-3 and TRBJ1-1, with D possibly matching TRBD1 (5 bases). The CDR3 has 14 amino acids. Germline-derived CDR1 and CDR2 are ENHRY and SYGVKD. Trimming removed 6 bases at V and 0 bases at J, with 11 bases between. As DNA, the CDR3 is TGTGCCATCAGAGACAGATTCATGAACACTGAAGCTTTCTTT. Its protein is CAIRDRFMNTEAFF.

This clonotype was detected a few times. The V and J genes are TRBV7-9 and TRBJ1-2; TRBD1 might be the D (6 bases). Between the trimmed V and J ends, which lost 3 bases and 6 bases, there was a span of 11 bases. Per germline, CDR1 SEHNR and CDR2 FQNEAQ (reference sequence). The CDR3 runs to 13 residues. Written as DNA, the CDR3 is TGTGCCAGCAGCTTCTGGGGGGCCGATGGCTACACCTTC. As protein: CASSFWGADGYTF.

CDR3: CASRLATGEQYF. The CDR3 region has the DNA TGTGCCAGCAGACTGGCTACGGGGGAGCAGTACTTC. The gene calls are TRBV7-2 and TRBJ2-7, with D possibly matching TRBD2 (5 bases). The CDR3 is 12 residues long. Trimming left V 6 bases short and J 7 bases short, with 13 bases between. CDR1 SGHTA and CDR2 FQGNSA come from the germline V gene.

This clonotype was counted many times. The rearrangement links TRBV13 to TRBJ1-1; no definite D call. This CDR3 region has 13 residues. CDR1 is PRHDT, CDR2 FYEKMQ, per germline (reference sequence). The germline V and J ends were trimmed by 2 bases and 2 bases, with 6 bases remaining between them. Here the CDR3 reads CASSLPGNTEAFF. The CDR3 DNA reads as TGTGCCAGCAGCTTACCGGGAAACACTGAAGCTTTCTTT.

V is TRBV7-8 and J is TRBJ2-5; D uncertain. Trimming removed 9 bases at V and 5 bases at J, with 10 bases between. This CDR3 has 11 amino acids. Germline V lookup: CDR1 SGHVS, CDR2 FQNEAQ. The CDR3 loop is CASMTGETQYF. The CDR3 DNA sequence: TGTGCCAGTATGACCGGGGAGACCCAGTACTTC.

CDR3 sequence (DNA): TGCAGCGTTGAGTCCGGGAACACCGGGGAGCTGTTTTTT. As protein: CSVESGNTGELFF. V usage is TRBV29-1 and J usage is TRBJ2-2; D not resolved. CDR3 length equals 13 residues. With 3 bases removed from V and 1 base from J, the gap between germline ends came to 6 bases. Germline V gene lookup returns CDR1 SQVTM and CDR2 ANQGSEA.

The chain joins TRBV7-3 to TRBJ2-7, with 12 positions matching TRBD2. The CDR3 extends over 14 amino acids. Trimming removed 6 bases from V and 3 bases from J; junction bases left unmatched: 3. Germline assignment: CDR1 SGHTA and CDR2 FQGTGA. The CDR3 sequence is CASRTTSGGYEQYF. Written as DNA, the CDR3 is TGTGCCAGCAGGACGACTAGCGGGGGCTACGAGCAGTACTTC. Together with reference TRBV7-3 and TRBJ2-7, the CDR3 gives the full variable domain: GAGVSQTPSNKVTEKGKYVELRCDPISGHTALYWYRQSLGQGPEFLIYFQGTGAADDSGLPNDRFFAVRPEGSVSTLKIQRTERGDSAVYLCASRTTSGGYEQYFGPGTRLTVT.

On this clonotype itself: This may stem from a read error, because a much larger clone lies one nucleotide away. The rearrangement links TRBV14 to TRBJ2-2, with a possible D match to TRBD2 (6 bases). Germline V gives CDR1 SGHDN, CDR2 FVKESK. This CDR3 region has 16 residues. CDR3 amino acids: CASGHFSGDGTGELFF. The CDR3 bases are TGTGCCAGCGGCCATTTCTCGGGGGATGGCACCGGGGAGCTGTTTTTT.

This clonotype was observed many times. The V call is TRBV7-9, the J call TRBJ1-1; D is perhaps TRBD1 (5 bases). V was trimmed by 8 bases and J by 4 bases, leaving 8 bases between them. Germline CDR1 SEHNR, CDR2 FQNEAQ (reference sequence). CDR3 size: 11 residues. This chain's CDR3 is CASCRGTEAFF. The CDR3 DNA sequence: TGTGCCAGCTGTAGGGGCACTGAAGCTTTCTTT.

CDR3 residues: CASSAESTSYGYTF. As DNA, the CDR3 is TGTGCCAGCAGCGCAGAAAGCACATCCTATGGCTACACCTTC. The chain has TRBV9 and TRBJ1-2; D gene unclear. V lost 3 bases and J lost 4, with 13 bases in between. The CDR3 runs to 14 residues. Germline loops: CDR1 SGDLS, CDR2 YYNGEE.

The rearrangement links TRBV5-1 to TRBJ1-1, with D tentatively TRBD1 (5 bases). Per germline, CDR1 SGHRS and CDR2 YFSETQ. This CDR3 is built from 14 residues. Trimming cost V 0 bases and J 7 bases, with 13 bases left between them. The chain's CDR3 is CASSLGGGLDEAFF. The CDR3 DNA sequence: TGCGCCAGCAGCTTGGGCGGGGGATTGGATGAAGCTTTCTTT.

This clonotype was counted a single time. The chain combines TRBV20-1 with TRBJ1-6; D gene uncertain. CDR1 and CDR2 from the germline V gene are DFQATT and SNEGSKA (reference sequence). The V gene lost 0 bases and the J gene lost 0 bases, with 9 bases spanning the gap. The CDR3 totals 16 residues. The CDR3 loop is CSARDSPSSYNSPLHF. In DNA, the CDR3 is TGCAGTGCTAGAGATTCCCCGAGCTCCTATAATTCACCCCTCCACTTT.

This clonotype has ten or more counts. V and J are TRBV4-3 and TRBJ2-6; no reliable D call. V dropped 0 bases and J dropped 0 bases, with 6 bases sitting between them. Germline V gives CDR1 LGHNA, CDR2 YSLEER. The CDR3 contains 16 residues. For the CDR3, the DNA is TGCGCCAGCAGCCAAGAATGGATCTCTGGGGCCAACGTCCTGACTTTC. Translation: CASSQEWISGANVLTF.

This chain joins TRBV2 and TRBJ1-3, with 10 bases matching TRBD1. J was trimmed by 0 bases and V by 3 bases; bases with no gene match: 2. Germline CDR1 is SNHLY and CDR2 is FYNNEI. This CDR3 contains 16 residues. CDR3 loop: CASSDWTGGSGNTIYF. As DNA, the CDR3 is TGTGCCAGCAGTGACTGGACAGGGGGCTCTGGAAACACCATATATTTT.

Details on this clonotype: An end of the junction differs from the germline gene, which may be a read error. The chain recombines TRBV3-1 with TRBJ1-2, with 8 positions matching TRBD1. Germline CDR1 and CDR2: LGHDT and YNNKEL (reference sequence). This CDR3 is 14 amino acids long. DNA of the CDR3: TGTGCCAGCAGCCAAACGACAGGGGCTGATGGCCACACCTTC. Translating it yields CASSQTTGADGHTF.

The chain uses TRBV10-3 and TRBJ2-5; D is tentatively TRBD1 or TRBD2 (5 bases each). Germline V gives CDR1 ENHRY, CDR2 SYGVKD. Trimming took 10 bases from V and 1 from J, leaving 13 bases between them. The CDR3 runs to 13 residues. As DNA, the CDR3 is TGTGCCAGCAGCCCCGGGACCCAAGAGACCCAGTACTTC. Residues: CASSPGTQETQYF.

At least ten counts were recorded for this clonotype. V usage is TRBV12-3 or TRBV12-4 and J usage is TRBJ1-2; D gene ambiguous. The CDR3 covers 13 residues. Trimming pared 6 bases from V and 4 bases from J, leaving 12 bases between. The CDR3 nucleotides read TGTGCCAGCAGGCCTATAGAAGGCTATGGCTACACCTTC. It is translated as CASRPIEGYGYTF.

The CDR3 region has the DNA TGTGCCACCAGGAGACAGGGGACGAACGAGCAGTACTTC. Protein product: CATRRQGTNEQYF. This chain links TRBV15 with TRBJ2-7; 8 bases map to TRBD1. The CDR3 is 13 amino acids. J was trimmed by 5 bases and V by 6 bases; bases with no gene match: 6. Per germline, CDR1 LNHNV and CDR2 YYDKDF (reference sequence).

The V call is TRBV19, the J call TRBJ1-6; D is perhaps TRBD1 (5 bases). The CDR3 is 17 residues long. Per the germline V gene, CDR1 is LNHDA and CDR2 is SQIVND (reference sequence). Deletions cut 4 bases from V and 0 bases from J, with 13 bases between. This chain's CDR3 is CASSTGTSSSYNSPLHF. The CDR3 region has the DNA TGTGCCAGTAGTACGGGGACGTCGAGCTCCTATAATTCACCCCTCCACTTT. Full variable domain (rest looked up from reference TRBV19 and TRBJ1-6): DGGITQSPKYLFRKEGQNVTLSCEQNLNHDAMYWYRQDPGQGLRLIYYSQIVNDFQKGDIAEGYSVSREKKESFPLTVTSAQKNPTAFYLCASSTGTSSSYNSPLHFGNGTRLTVT.

This clonotype was picked up many times. The chain carries TRBV19 and TRBJ2-7, with D perhaps TRBD1 or TRBD2 (5 bases each). The CDR3 consists of 15 residues. The germline gives CDR1 LNHDA, CDR2 SQIVND (reference sequence). The V end lost 3 bases, the J end lost 1 base, and 13 bases lay between the germline ends. The CDR3 coding sequence is TGTGCCAGTAGTATGGGACGTCAGAAATCCTACGAGCAGTACTTC. This codes for CASSMGRQKSYEQYF.

The rearrangement uses TRBV15 and TRBJ1-5; tentatively, D is TRBD1 (6 bases). In germline, CDR1 is LNHNV, CDR2 YYDKDF (reference sequence). The CDR3 runs to 12 residues. V lost 3 bases and J 6 bases, leaving 6 bases between the germline ends. The CDR3 loop reads CATSSRGQPQHF. CDR3 DNA: TGTGCCACCAGCAGCAGGGGTCAGCCCCAGCATTTT.

The chain links TRBV3-1 to TRBJ1-1; 7 bases match TRBD1. Germline loops: CDR1 LGHDT, CDR2 YNNKEL (reference sequence). V was clipped by 4 bases and J by 6 bases; unmatched bases: 5. There are 13 residues in the CDR3. The CDR3 region is CASSRGGPAEAFF. CDR3 coding DNA: TGTGCCAGCAGCCGAGGGGGCCCCGCTGAAGCTTTCTTT.

This sequence joins TRBV10-1 and TRBJ1-2; D is unresolved. CDR3 length: 13 residues. Germline-derived CDR1 and CDR2 are WNHNN and SYGVQD (reference sequence). V lost 2 bases and J lost 3, with 7 bases in between. The CDR3 DNA reads as TGCGCCAGCAGTGAGATAATGGACTATGGCTACACCTTC. This gives the protein CASSEIMDYGYTF.

In its sample, this clonotype was seen a few times. CDR3 coding DNA: TGTGCCACCAGCAGTTGGGGAACCAGGGATACTGAAGCTTTCTTT. It specifies CATSSWGTRDTEAFF. The rearrangement links TRBV15 to TRBJ1-1; TRBD1 is a possible D gene (5 bases). Germline assignment: CDR1 LNHNV and CDR2 YYDKDF (reference sequence). Between the trimmed V and J ends, which lost 3 bases and 5 bases, there was a span of 16 bases. The CDR3 loop spans 15 amino acids.